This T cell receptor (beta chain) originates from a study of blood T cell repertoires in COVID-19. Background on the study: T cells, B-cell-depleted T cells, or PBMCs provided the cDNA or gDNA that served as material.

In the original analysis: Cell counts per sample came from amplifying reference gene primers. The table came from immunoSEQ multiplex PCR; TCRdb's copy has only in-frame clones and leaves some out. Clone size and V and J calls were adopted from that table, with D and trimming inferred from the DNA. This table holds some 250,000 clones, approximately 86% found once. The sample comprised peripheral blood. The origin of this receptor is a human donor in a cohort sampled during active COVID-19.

DNA of the CDR3: TGTGCCAGCAGCCAGGGCACAGGGTTAGCGAACTATGGCTACACCTTC. Translated: CASSQGTGLANYGYTF. The V and J genes are TRBV3-1 (or the pseudogene TRBV3-2) and TRBJ1-2; D may be TRBD1 (6 bases). Germline-derived CDR1 and CDR2 are LGHDT and YNNKEL (reference sequence). The V end was cut by 3 bases, the J end by 2 bases, with 16 bases between. The CDR3 is made up of 16 amino acids.